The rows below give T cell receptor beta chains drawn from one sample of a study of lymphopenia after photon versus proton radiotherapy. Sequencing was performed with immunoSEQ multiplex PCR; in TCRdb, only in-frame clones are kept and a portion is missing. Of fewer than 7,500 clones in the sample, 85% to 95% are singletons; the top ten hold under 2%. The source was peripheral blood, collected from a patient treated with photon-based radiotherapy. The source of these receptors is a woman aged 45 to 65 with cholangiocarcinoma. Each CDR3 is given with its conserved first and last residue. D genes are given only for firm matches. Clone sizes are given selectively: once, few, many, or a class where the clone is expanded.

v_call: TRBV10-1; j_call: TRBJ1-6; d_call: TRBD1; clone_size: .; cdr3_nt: TGCGCCAGCAGCGGGGACAGGGATCAAAACATAATTCTTCCCCTCCACTTT; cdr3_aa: CASSGDRDQNIILPLHF
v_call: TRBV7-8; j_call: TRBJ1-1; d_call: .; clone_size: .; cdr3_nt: TGTGCCAGCAGCTTAGCCCAGGGTCGTAACACTGAAGCTTTCTTT; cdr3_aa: CASSLAQGRNTEAFF
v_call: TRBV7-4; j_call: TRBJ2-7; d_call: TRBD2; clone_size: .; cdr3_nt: TGTGCCAGCAGCTGCCACCCGCTAGCGGTCTCTTACGAGCAGTACTTC; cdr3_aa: CASSCHPLAVSYEQYF
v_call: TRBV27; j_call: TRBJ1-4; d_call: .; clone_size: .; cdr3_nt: TGTGCCAGCAGTTTATCCCAGTCTGGAGGGGCTTTGGAAAAACTGTTTTTT; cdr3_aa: CASSLSQSGGALEKLFF
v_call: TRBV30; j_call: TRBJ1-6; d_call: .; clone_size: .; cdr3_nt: TGTGCCTGGAGAGGACCTTCGATAGGTAATTCACCCCTCCACTTT; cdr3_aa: CAWRGPSIGNSPLHF
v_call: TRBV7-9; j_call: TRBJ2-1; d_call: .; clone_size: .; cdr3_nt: TGTGCCAGCAGCTCCCCCAGACTGGCAGCATACAATGAGCAGTTCTTC; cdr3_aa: CASSSPRLAAYNEQFF
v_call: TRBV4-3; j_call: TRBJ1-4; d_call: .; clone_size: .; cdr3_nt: TGCGCCAGCAGCCAAGATTACAGGGTTCATGAAAAACTGTTTTTT; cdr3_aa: CASSQDYRVHEKLFF
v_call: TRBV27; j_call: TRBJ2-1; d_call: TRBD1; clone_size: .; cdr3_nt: TGTGCCAGCAGCACCGCCGGACAGGGCATCTCCTACAATGAGCAGTTCTTC; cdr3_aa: CASSTAGQGISYNEQFF
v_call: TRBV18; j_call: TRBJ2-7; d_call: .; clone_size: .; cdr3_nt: TGTGCCAGCTCTACTGGGAGGAACGAGCAGTACTTC; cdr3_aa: CASSTGRNEQYF
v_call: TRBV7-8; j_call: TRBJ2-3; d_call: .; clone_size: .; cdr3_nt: TGTGCCAGCAGCTTCCGGTGGGGCTCTAGCACAGATACGCAGTATTTT; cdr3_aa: CASSFRWGSSTDTQYF
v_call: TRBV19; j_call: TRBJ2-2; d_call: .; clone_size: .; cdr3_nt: TGTGCCAGTAGTAGGGAGCCGGTGTCATCGAACACCGGGGAGCTGTTTTTT; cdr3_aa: CASSREPVSSNTGELFF
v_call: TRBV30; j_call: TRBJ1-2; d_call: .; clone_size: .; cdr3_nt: TGTGCCTGGAGTCCCACGGGGGACTATGGCTACACCTTC; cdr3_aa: CAWSPTGDYGYTF
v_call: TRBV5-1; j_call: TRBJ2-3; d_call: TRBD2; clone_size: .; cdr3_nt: TGCGCCAGCAGCTTCCTAGCGGCGGGGGGGCCGTCGGATACGCAGTATTTT; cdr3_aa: CASSFLAAGGPSDTQYF
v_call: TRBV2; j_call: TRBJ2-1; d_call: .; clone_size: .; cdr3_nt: TGTGCCAGCAGTGAAGCGCATAGCAATGAGCAGTTCTTC; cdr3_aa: CASSEAHSNEQFF
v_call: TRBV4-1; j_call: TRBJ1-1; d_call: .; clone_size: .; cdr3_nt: TGCGCCAGCAGCCAAGAGTCTGAAGCTTTCTTT; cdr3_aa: CASSQESEAFF
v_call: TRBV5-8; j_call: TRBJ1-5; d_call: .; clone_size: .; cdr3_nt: TGTGCCAGCAGCGCCCGAACAGGAAAATATAGCAATCAGCCCCAGCATTTT; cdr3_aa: CASSARTGKYSNQPQHF
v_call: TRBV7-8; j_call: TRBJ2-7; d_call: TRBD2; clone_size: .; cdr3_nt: TGTGCCAGCAGGTCTACAGCGGGGACGGGGGAGCAGTACTTC; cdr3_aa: CASRSTAGTGEQYF
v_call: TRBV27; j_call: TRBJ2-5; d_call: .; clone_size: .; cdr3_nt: TGTGCCAGCAGTTTTATCAGAGATTTTCTAAAGACCCAGTACTTC; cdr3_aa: CASSFIRDFLKTQYF
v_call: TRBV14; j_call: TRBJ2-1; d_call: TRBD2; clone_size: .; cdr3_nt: TGTGCCAGCAGCCCGGGACTATGGAATGAGCAGTTCTTC; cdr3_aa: CASSPGLWNEQFF
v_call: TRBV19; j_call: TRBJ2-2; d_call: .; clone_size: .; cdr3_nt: TGTGCCAGTAGTATAGTGCAGGGTAGGGGCACCGGGGAGCTGTTTTTT; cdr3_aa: CASSIVQGRGTGELFF
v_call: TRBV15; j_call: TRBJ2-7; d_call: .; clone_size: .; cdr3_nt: TGTGCCACCAGCAGAGAAGACTCGGTGGGACGGAGATACGAGCAGTACTTC; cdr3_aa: CATSREDSVGRRYEQYF
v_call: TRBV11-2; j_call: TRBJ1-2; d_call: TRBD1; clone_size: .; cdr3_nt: TGTGCCAGCAGCGCGGACAGGGGAGTTCGGGGCTACACCTTC; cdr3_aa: CASSADRGVRGYTF
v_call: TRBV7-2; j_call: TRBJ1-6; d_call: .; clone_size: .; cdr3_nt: TGTGCCAGCAGCCCGCAAGGCAGGAATAATTCACCCCTCCACTTT; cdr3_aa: CASSPQGRNNSPLHF
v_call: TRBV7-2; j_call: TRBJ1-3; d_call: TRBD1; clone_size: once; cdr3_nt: TGTGCCAGCAGCTTAGAACAGGGGGCAGCTGGAAACACCATATATTTT; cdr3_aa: CASSLEQGAAGNTIYF
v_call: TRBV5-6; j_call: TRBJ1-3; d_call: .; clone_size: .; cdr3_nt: TGTGCCAGCAGCGCTGGTAGCTCTGGAAACACCATATATTTT; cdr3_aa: CASSAGSSGNTIYF
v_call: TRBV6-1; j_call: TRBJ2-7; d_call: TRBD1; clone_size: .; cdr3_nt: TGTGCCAGTACACGCGACCGGGACAGGGTTTACGAGCAGTACTTC; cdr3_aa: CASTRDRDRVYEQYF
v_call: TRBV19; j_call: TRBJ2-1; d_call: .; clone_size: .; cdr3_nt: TGTGCCAGTAGTATACTCTTCCAAGCCAATGAGCAGTTCTTC; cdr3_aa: CASSILFQANEQFF
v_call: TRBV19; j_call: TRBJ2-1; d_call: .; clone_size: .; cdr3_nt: TGTGCCAGTAGTATTCGGGGACACCCCAATGAGCAGTTCTTC; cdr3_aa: CASSIRGHPNEQFF
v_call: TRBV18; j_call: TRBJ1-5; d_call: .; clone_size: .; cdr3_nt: TGTGCCAGCTCACCGACAGGTCCCGTACAGCCCCAGCATTTT; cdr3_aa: CASSPTGPVQPQHF